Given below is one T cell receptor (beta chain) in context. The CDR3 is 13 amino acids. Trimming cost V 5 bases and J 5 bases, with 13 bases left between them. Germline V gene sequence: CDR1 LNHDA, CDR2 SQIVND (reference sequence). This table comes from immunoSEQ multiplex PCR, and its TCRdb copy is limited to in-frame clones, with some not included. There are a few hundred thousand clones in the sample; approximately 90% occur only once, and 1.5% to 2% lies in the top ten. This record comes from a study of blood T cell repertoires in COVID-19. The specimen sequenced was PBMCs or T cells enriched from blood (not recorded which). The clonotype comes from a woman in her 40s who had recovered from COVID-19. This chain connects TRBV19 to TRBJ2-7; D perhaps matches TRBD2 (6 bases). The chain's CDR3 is CASSSRGTHEQYF. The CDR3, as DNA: TGTGCCAGTAGTTCTCGCGGGACCCACGAGCAGTACTTC.